Shown below are 32 T cell receptor beta chains from a single sample sequenced in a study of cytomegalovirus exposure and HLA in healthy donors. PCR employed 60 Vbeta and 13 Jbeta primers. The repertoire was sequenced with immunoSEQ multiplex PCR; TCRdb's copy has only in-frame clones and lacks some. This table has some 120,000 clones, about 66% appearing once. Sequenced sample: PBMCs. These receptors all come from a man aged 25 to 40 in good health and CMV-seropositive.

This chain uses TRBV6-1 with TRBJ2-4; D possibly corresponds to TRBD1 (5 bases). V gave up 5 bases and J gave up 3 bases, with 20 bases separating them. This CDR3 is 17 amino acids long. From germline, CDR1 is MNHNS and CDR2 SASEGT. CDR3 sequence (DNA): TGTGCCAGCAGTCAAGATCCAGGGAATTGGGGCAAAAACATTCAGTACTTC. This sequence encodes CASSQDPGNWGKNIQYF.

The V and J genes are TRBV10-3 and TRBJ2-2; 9 nucleotides agree with TRBD1. CDR3 length equals 14 residues. The V gene end was trimmed by 11 bases and the J gene end by 4 bases; junction bases not matched to a gene: 8. Looked up from germline, CDR1 is ENHRY and CDR2 is SYGVKD. The DNA of the CDR3 is TGTGCCTGTCAGGGACAGGGTATCACCGGGGAGCTGTTTTTT. This translates into CACQGQGITGELFF.

The V gene is TRBV7-3, the J gene TRBJ2-1; 7 bases match TRBD2. V trimming: 0 bases; J trimming: 6 bases; junction bases outside the gene matches: 5. Germline V gene sequence: CDR1 SGHTA, CDR2 FQGTGA. The CDR3 runs to 15 residues. This CDR3 is CASSLTLASPNEQFF. CDR3 sequence (DNA): TGTGCCAGCAGCTTAACACTAGCGTCCCCCAATGAGCAGTTCTTC.

CDR3 sequence (DNA): TGTGCCAGCAGCATACAGGGGAACACTGAAGCTTTCTTT. Its translation: CASSIQGNTEAFF. The chain carries TRBV11-2 and TRBJ1-1; D possibly corresponds to TRBD1 (6 bases). CDR1 and CDR2 from the germline V gene are SGHAT and FQNNGV. The CDR3 contains 13 residues. Trimming left V 5 bases short and J 1 base short, with 8 bases between.

The J gene is TRBJ1-4, the V gene TRBV2; 7 bases map to TRBD1. V gave up 7 bases and J gave up 7 bases; unmatched junction bases: 9. The length of the CDR3 is 14 residues. Germline V gene data show CDR1 as SNHLY and CDR2 as FYNNEI. CDR3 amino acids: CASTVTTGSEKLFF. CDR3 nucleotide sequence: TGTGCCAGCACGGTTACGACAGGGTCTGAAAAACTGTTTTTT.

This chain connects TRBV4-1 to TRBJ2-1, with D possibly TRBD1 on 5 matching bases. Trimming left V 1 base short and J 5 bases short, with 18 bases between. CDR1 and CDR2 (germline): MGHRA, YSYEKL. CDR3 length equals 17 residues. CDR3 amino acids: CASSQVRGRKTDNEQFF. CDR3 nucleotides: TGCGCCAGCAGCCAAGTTAGGGGAAGAAAAACAGACAATGAGCAGTTCTTC.

A few counts support this clone. The V gene is TRBV7-3, the J gene TRBJ1-1, with D unclear. The CDR3 runs 13 residues. Per the germline V gene, CDR1 is SGHTA and CDR2 is FQGTGA. The ends were cut back, 5 bases at V and 2 bases at J, with 9 bases in the middle. The CDR3 loop reads CASSTRRNTEAFF. The CDR3 bases are TGTGCCAGCAGCACACGGAGAAACACTGAAGCTTTCTTT. Filled out from reference TRBV7-3 and TRBJ1-1, the complete variable domain reads GAGVSQTPSNKVTEKGKYVELRCDPISGHTALYWYRQSLGQGPEFLIYFQGTGAADDSGLPNDRFFAVRPEGSVSTLKIQRTERGDSAVYLCASSTRRNTEAFFGQGTRLTVV.

This clone has a single count. This chain joins TRBV5-1 and TRBJ2-3, with TRBD2 identical over 13 bases. CDR3 length: 17 residues. The trim removed 1 base at V and 4 bases at J, leaving 6 bases unmatched. CDR1 and CDR2 (germline): SGHRS, YFSETQ. This CDR3 is CASSLTGTSGISDTQYF. CDR3 nucleotides: TGCGCCAGCAGCTTGACCGGGACTAGCGGGATTTCAGATACGCAGTATTTT.

The rearrangement uses TRBV10-3 and TRBJ1-1; D is possibly TRBD1 (6 bases). Germline V CDR1 and CDR2: ENHRY, SYGVKD. The CDR3 covers 14 residues. Trimming left V 4 bases short and J 1 base short, with 10 bases between. CDR3 loop: CAISAGGPNTEAFF. CDR3 sequence (DNA): TGTGCCATCAGTGCTGGGGGCCCGAACACTGAAGCTTTCTTT.

The DNA for the CDR3 is TGTGCCAGCAGACCGCCGGGACAGGGTAGGGAAAAACTGTTTTTT. This codes for CASRPPGQGREKLFF. This chain connects TRBV7-9 to TRBJ1-4; TRBD1 aligns across 9 bases. With V trimmed by 6 bases and J by 8 bases, 10 bases remained unmatched. The CDR3 covers 15 residues. In germline, CDR1 is SEHNR, CDR2 FQNEAQ (reference sequence).

This clone has a handful of counts. In DNA form, the CDR3 reads TGTGCCAGCAGCTCACCTCCAAGGACAGGGGTCTACGAGCAGTACTTC. Residues: CASSSPPRTGVYEQYF. V usage is TRBV5-8 and J usage is TRBJ2-7; 9 bases line up with TRBD1. CDR1 SGHTS and CDR2 YDEGEE come from the germline V gene. V was pared by 3 bases and J by 3 bases, with 10 bases of the junction left unmatched. The CDR3 runs 16 residues. Full variable domain (missing parts from reference TRBV5-8 and TRBJ2-7): EAGVTQSPTHLIKTRGQQATLRCSPISGHTSVYWYQQALGLGLQFLLWYDEGEERNRGNFPPRFSGRQFPNYSSELNVNALELEDSALYLCASSSPPRTGVYEQYFGPGTRLTVT.

This clone was detected only a few times. The chain has TRBV6-4 and TRBJ2-1, with 8 bases identical to TRBD2. Germline lookup yields CDR1 MRHNA and CDR2 SNTAGT. V was pared by 6 bases and J by 5 bases, with 3 bases of the junction left unmatched. This CDR3 has 13 amino acids. CDR3 nucleotide sequence: TGTGCCAGCAGCCGGACTAGCAACAATGAGCAGTTCTTC. It encodes CASSRTSNNEQFF.

This chain links TRBV28 with TRBJ2-3; 10 nucleotides line up with TRBD2. From germline, CDR1 is MDHEN and CDR2 SYDVKM. The CDR3 extends over 14 amino acids. Germline trimming cut 8 bases from V and 4 bases from J; bases unmatched to any gene: 6. The CDR3 protein is CASGPGLASDTQYF. Written as DNA, the CDR3 is TGTGCCAGCGGACCGGGACTAGCGTCAGATACGCAGTATTTT.

This clone was counted between two and nine times. The chain joins TRBV29-1 to TRBJ2-1; D remains unclear. Germline V CDR1 and CDR2: SQVTM, ANQGSEA. V was pared by 4 bases and J by 8 bases, with 6 bases between. The CDR3 has 10 residues. The CDR3 loop reads CSVARDEQFF. CDR3 bases: TGCAGCGTTGCTCGGGATGAGCAGTTCTTC.

There are a few counts of this clone. The chain couples TRBV14 to TRBJ2-3; maybe TRBD2 (6 bases). V was shortened by 3 bases and J by 1 base, with 14 bases between the two germline ends. Germline CDR1 SGHDN, CDR2 FVKESK. The CDR3 totals 16 residues. CDR3 sequence reads: CASSQLIGTGTDTQYF. The CDR3 DNA is TGTGCCAGCAGCCAGCTCATCGGGACTGGCACAGATACGCAGTATTTT.

This sequence joins TRBV18 and TRBJ1-1; 8 bases are a match to TRBD1. The CDR3 sequence is 16 residues long. Germline-derived CDR1 and CDR2 are KGHSH and LQKENI. Trimming removed 3 bases from V and 6 bases from J; junction bases left unmatched: 12. The CDR3 loop reads CASSPAGGDWGAEAFF. As DNA, the CDR3 is TGTGCCAGCTCACCTGCAGGGGGCGACTGGGGAGCTGAAGCTTTCTTT.

The chain employs TRBV5-5 and TRBJ2-3; 15 bases map to TRBD2. The CDR3 consists of 18 residues. The junction had 12 bases not matched to a gene; V was cut back by 4 bases and J by 6 bases. Germline V lookup: CDR1 SGHKS, CDR2 YYEKEE (reference sequence). Written as DNA, the CDR3 is TGTGCCAGCAGCCCCTACCCCGGGACTAGCGGGAGGTCTGATACGCAGTATTTT. Translated, it gives CASSPYPGTSGRSDTQYF.

The gene calls are TRBV5-1 and TRBJ2-7; 10 bases line up with TRBD1. This CDR3 is built from 13 residues. The germline gives CDR1 SGHRS, CDR2 YFSETQ. V shed 2 bases and J 6 bases; nucleotides not matched to a gene: 2. CDR3: CASSFRTGGEQYF. In DNA, the CDR3 is TGCGCCAGCAGCTTTCGGACAGGGGGCGAGCAGTACTTC.

The J gene is TRBJ1-1, the V gene TRBV29-1, with TRBD1 matching 8 bases. Germline CDR1 and CDR2: SQVTM and ANQGSEA. The CDR3 is 11 amino acids. The V and J ends lost 7 bases and 11 bases, in that order; junction bases with no gene match: 9. CDR3 sequence reads: CSAKTGDRAFF. CDR3 bases: TGCAGCGCCAAGACAGGGGATCGGGCTTTCTTT.

This chain joins TRBV7-2 and TRBJ2-1; 12 nucleotides agree with TRBD2. Germline V CDR1 and CDR2: SGHTA, FQGNSA. The V gene end was trimmed by 3 bases and the J gene end by 7 bases; junction bases not matched to a gene: 4. The CDR3 length is 15 residues. The CDR3 protein is CASSLLAGGPNEQFF. CDR3 sequence (DNA): TGTGCCAGCAGCTTGCTAGCGGGAGGGCCGAATGAGCAGTTCTTC. Full variable domain (outside the CDR3, taken from reference TRBV7-2 and TRBJ2-1): GAGVSQSPSNKVTEKGKDVELRCDPISGHTALYWYRQSLGQGLEFLIYFQGNSAPDKSGLPSDRFSAERTGGSVSTLTIQRTQQEDSAVYLCASSLLAGGPNEQFFGPGTRLTVL.

The rearrangement links TRBV28 to TRBJ2-5, with TRBD2 identical over 15 bases. Judging by the DNA end, TRBJ2-7 fits better; the J call may be wrong. The germline V gene encodes CDR1 MDHEN and CDR2 SYDVKM. The CDR3 extends over 13 amino acids. The CDR3 protein is CASWTSGRAEQYF. The CDR3 DNA is TGTGCCAGCTGGACTAGCGGGAGGGCCGAGCAGTACTTC.

There are a few counts of this clone. The chain uses TRBV5-1 and TRBJ1-1, with 7 bases fitting TRBD1. The length of the CDR3 is 15 residues. V was clipped by 3 bases and J by 0 bases; unmatched bases: 5. Germline-derived CDR1 and CDR2 are SGHRS and YFSETQ. The chain's CDR3 is CASSWDSDLNTEAFF. The CDR3 DNA reads as TGCGCCAGCAGCTGGGACAGCGATTTGAACACTGAAGCTTTCTTT.

This clone was counted between two and nine times. The sample contains more than one DNA sequence encoding this CDR3. The chain carries TRBV6-5 and TRBJ2-7; tentative D call: TRBD2 (5 bases). CDR1 MNHEY and CDR2 SVGAGI come from the germline V gene. The length of the CDR3 is 11 residues. The germline V and J ends were trimmed by 5 bases and 3 bases, with 5 bases remaining between them. In DNA form, the CDR3 reads TGTGCCAGCAGTCGGGACTACGAGCAGTACTTC. Its protein product is CASSRDYEQYF.

This clone was counted between two and nine times. The rearrangement uses TRBV6-1 and TRBJ2-7, with D possibly being TRBD2 (6 bases). CDR3 length: 15 amino acids. Trimming took off 2 bases at V and 3 bases at J, with 14 bases between the two ends. Per germline, CDR1 MNHNS and CDR2 SASEGT. For the CDR3, the DNA is TGTGCCAGCAGTGAAAGGAGGGGCTTTTTCTACGAGCAGTACTTC. Translating it yields CASSERRGFFYEQYF.

The V and J genes are TRBV7-8 and TRBJ1-2; D might be TRBD1 (5 bases). The germline V gene encodes CDR1 SGHVS and CDR2 FQNEAQ. The CDR3 consists of 14 residues. Trimming shortened V by 2 bases and J by 6 bases, and 13 bases separated the two germline ends. The DNA for the CDR3 is TGTGCCAGCAGCTTACTAGGGGATAAGGATGGCTACACCTTC. This translates into CASSLLGDKDGYTF.

J is TRBJ2-1 and V is TRBV5-1; 7 bases align to TRBD2. Trimming cost V 0 bases and J 9 bases; bases outside gene matches: 12. The CDR3 is 16 residues long. Germline CDR1 reads SGHRS; CDR2 reads YFSETQ. The CDR3 DNA follows: TGCGCCAGCAGCTTGGAGGCTAGCGGAACTGTAGGTGAGCAGTTCTTC. It specifies CASSLEASGTVGEQFF.

The chain recombines TRBV7-9 with TRBJ2-1, with 15 nucleotides matching TRBD2. Trimming cost V 11 bases and J 7 bases; bases outside gene matches: 3. The CDR3 is 13 amino acids. Germline V lookup: CDR1 SEHNR, CDR2 FQNEAQ (reference sequence). CDR3 in amino acids: CAQGLAGGNEQFF. CDR3 nucleotide sequence: TGTGCCCAAGGACTAGCGGGAGGGAATGAGCAGTTCTTC.

This sequence joins TRBV5-1 and TRBJ2-7; D remains unclear. CDR1 is SGHRS, CDR2 YFSETQ, per germline. Trimming left V 1 base short and J 4 bases short, with 9 bases between. The length of the CDR3 is 13 residues. Here the CDR3 reads CASSLSLTYEQYF. CDR3 in DNA: TGCGCCAGCAGCTTGAGTCTGACTTACGAGCAGTACTTC.

The J gene is TRBJ2-7, the V gene TRBV7-2, with 8 bases lining up with TRBD2. Germline V CDR1 and CDR2: SGHTA, FQGNSA. The CDR3 sequence is 15 residues long. Trimming took 3 bases from V and 6 from J; bases not matched to a gene: 10. The CDR3 nucleotides read TGTGCCAGCAGCTTGTTAGCCGGGAGGGCGGGCGAGCAGTACTTC. Amino acid sequence: CASSLLAGRAGEQYF.

V usage is TRBV4-2 and J usage is TRBJ2-1, with no clear D. The CDR3 length is 13 residues. Germline CDR1 reads LGHNA; CDR2 reads YNFKEQ. Trimming took off 1 base at V and 5 bases at J, with 6 bases between the two ends. The CDR3 DNA reads TGTGCCAGCAGCCAAGTTGAGCACAATGAGCAGTTCTTC. It encodes CASSQVEHNEQFF.

This chain connects TRBV7-2 to TRBJ2-7; 7 nucleotides line up with TRBD2. Germline assignment: CDR1 SGHTA and CDR2 FQGNSA. The ends lost 1 base at V and 4 bases at J; junction bases unmatched: 10. This CDR3 spans 16 amino acids. The CDR3 nucleotides read TGTGCCAGCAGCTTAGGCCCGCCTGGGACTACTTACGAGCAGTACTTC. This translates into CASSLGPPGTTYEQYF.

The chain is built from TRBV5-6 and TRBJ2-4, with D maybe TRBD2 (5 bases). V was cut by 2 bases and J by 0 bases, with 15 bases left in between. This CDR3 spans 17 amino acids. The V gene's germline CDR1 is SGHDT and CDR2 YYEEEE. CDR3 protein: CASSLFTGVVAKNIQYF. The CDR3 DNA sequence: TGTGCCAGCAGCTTATTTACCGGGGTCGTAGCCAAAAACATTCAGTACTTC. The full variable domain, rest sourced from reference TRBV5-6 and TRBJ2-4, is DAGVTQSPTHLIKTRGQQVTLRCSPKSGHDTVSWYQQALGQGPQFIFQYYEEEERQRGNFPDRFSGHQFPNYSSELNVNALLLGDSALYLCASSLFTGVVAKNIQYFGAGTRLSVL.